A selection of T cell receptor beta chains follows, all from one sample in a study of shared clonotypes between healthy human individuals. The table came from immunoSEQ multiplex PCR; TCRdb's copy has only in-frame clones and leaves some out. The profile covers approximately 700,000 clones, with roughly 72% appearing a single time and around 2% taken by the ten largest. Sequencing was performed on memory CD4+ T cells sorted from blood. Receptors originate from a woman aged 25 to 39 in good health. CDR3s include the opening cysteine and the closing phenylalanine or tryptophan. A D gene is named only where the DNA matches it firmly. Clone size is given for some rows only: seen once, a few or many times, or a class if the clone is expanded.

V gene,J gene,clone size,D gene,CDR3 DNA,CDR3 protein
TRBV5-1,TRBJ1-1,-,-,TGCGCCAGCAGCTTGGAAGGTAGATGGAACACTGAAGCTTTCTTT,CASSLEGRWNTEAFF
TRBV19,TRBJ1-2,-,-,TGTGCCAGTAGTATATCTGACAGCAGATCCAGTGGCTACACCTTC,CASSISDSRSSGYTF
TRBV6-4,TRBJ2-4,-,TRBD2,TGTGCCAGCAGCAGCGGGAGTTCGAACATTCAGTACTTC,CASSSGSSNIQYF
TRBV19,TRBJ2-7,-,TRBD2,TGTGCCAGTAGTAGTCTTGGCGGGAGATCCTACGAGCAGTACTTC,CASSSLGGRSYEQYF
TRBV28,TRBJ2-3,-,TRBD2,TGTGCCAGCAGTTTCCAGGGACTAGCAGATACGCAGTATTTT,CASSFQGLADTQYF
TRBV9,TRBJ2-3,-,-,TGTGCCAGCAGCGTAGCGGCGGGGTGGACTACGCAGTATTTT,CASSVAAGWTTQYF
TRBV6-1,TRBJ2-5,-,-,TGTGCCAGCAGTGAAGAGACCCAGTACTTC,CASSEETQYF
TRBV6-6,TRBJ2-7,-,TRBD2,TGTGCCAGCAGTTCCCAGGGTGGGAGGGGTAACGAGCAGTACTTC,CASSSQGGRGNEQYF
TRBV11-2,TRBJ2-7,-,-,TGTGCCAGCAGCCCCTCTGGCAGGGGCAACGAGCAGTACTTC,CASSPSGRGNEQYF
TRBV2,TRBJ2-7,-,-,TGTGCCAGCTATGGTGGATACGAGCAGTACTTC,CASYGGYEQYF
TRBV27,TRBJ1-4,-,-,TGTGCCAGCAGTTTAATCTGGGGGGCAGAAAAACTGTTTTTT,CASSLIWGAEKLFF
TRBV14,TRBJ1-1,-,TRBD1,TGTGCCAGCAGCCACCTCGGACAGGGCGGTAAAGCTTTCTTT,CASSHLGQGGKAFF
TRBV7-6,TRBJ1-2,-,-,TGTGCCAGCAGCTTAGCAGTTGAAGCTGGGGGCTACACCTTC,CASSLAVEAGGYTF
TRBV2,TRBJ1-2,few,-,TGTGCCAGCAGTGATACAAGGGTTAGAGGCTACACCTTC,CASSDTRVRGYTF
TRBV7-6,TRBJ1-2,few,-,TGTGCCAGCAGCTTAGAGGTTCAGGGATCCGCGTCTTCTGGCTACACCTTC,CASSLEVQGSASSGYTF
TRBV5-1,TRBJ2-3,-,TRBD2,TGCGCCAGCAGCACCGGGACTAGCACCCAGGCAGATACGCAGTATTTT,CASSTGTSTQADTQYF
TRBV27,TRBJ2-7,-,-,TGTGCCAGCAGTTTATGGGCTAGCGCCTCTTCGGGTGAGCAGTACTTC,CASSLWASASSGEQYF
TRBV5-8,TRBJ1-5,-,-,TGTGCCAGCAGCAGCGGAGGGCAGGTAAACAATCAGCCCCAGCATTTT,CASSSGGQVNNQPQHF
TRBV5-1,TRBJ2-7,-,TRBD2,TGCGCCAGCAGCTCGATCGCGGGACTACCAACCTACGAGCAGTACTTC,CASSSIAGLPTYEQYF
TRBV19,TRBJ2-2,-,TRBD1,TGTGCCAGTAGGGACAGGGGTCACGGGGAGCTGTTTTTT,CASRDRGHGELFF
TRBV15,TRBJ1-1,few,-,TGTGCCACCAGTTGGGGAAACGCAGGGTCGGACACTGAAGCTTTCTTT,CATSWGNAGSDTEAFF
TRBV11-2,TRBJ2-2,few,-,TGTGCCAGCAGCTTCACTAACACCGGGGAGCTGTTTTTT,CASSFTNTGELFF